This T cell receptor (beta chain) was captured in a study of monozygotic twins with inflammatory bowel disease. Study outcomes and limitations: Clonotype sharing was lower in IBD patients than healthy twins, most markedly with disease activity. No repertoire similarity difference was seen between concordant and discordant twins; power was possibly limited. The analysis did not separate different T cell subtypes.

Blood samples of roughly 2.5 ml were drawn from every donor. A word on this clonotype: Its target is not known.

The CDR3 covers 13 residues. CDR1 and CDR2 from the germline V gene are MNHEY and SMNVEV (reference sequence). From its re-call of the 5' RACE reads, TCRdb lists each CDR3 protein once, without DNA. The sample holds 350,000 to 400,000 distinct CDR3 sequences. The sequencing sample was made of blood. This receptor was taken from a human donor with ulcerative colitis or Crohn's disease, or a healthy co-twin of an affected twin (not recorded which). The chain is built from TRBV27 and TRBJ1-2. The CDR3 sequence is CASSPILNYGYTF.